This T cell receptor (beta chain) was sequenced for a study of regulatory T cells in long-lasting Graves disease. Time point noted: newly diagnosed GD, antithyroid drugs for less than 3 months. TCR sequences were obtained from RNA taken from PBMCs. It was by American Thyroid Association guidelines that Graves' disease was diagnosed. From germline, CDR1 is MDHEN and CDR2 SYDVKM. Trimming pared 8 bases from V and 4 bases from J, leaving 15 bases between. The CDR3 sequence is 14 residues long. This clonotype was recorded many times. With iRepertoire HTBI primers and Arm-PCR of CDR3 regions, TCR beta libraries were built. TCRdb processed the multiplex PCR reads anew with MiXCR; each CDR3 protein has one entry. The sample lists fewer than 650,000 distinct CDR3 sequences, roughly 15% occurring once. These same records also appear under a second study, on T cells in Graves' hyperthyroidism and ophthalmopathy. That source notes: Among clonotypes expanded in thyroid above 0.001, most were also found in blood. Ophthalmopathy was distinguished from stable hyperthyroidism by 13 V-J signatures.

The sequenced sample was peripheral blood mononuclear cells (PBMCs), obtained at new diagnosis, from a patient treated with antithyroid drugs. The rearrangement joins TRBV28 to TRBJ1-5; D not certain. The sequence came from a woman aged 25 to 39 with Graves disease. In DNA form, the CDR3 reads TGTGCCAGCCGACACCTTAGGGAGAATCAGCCCCAGCATTTT. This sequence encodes CASRHLRENQPQHF.